The 24 T cell receptor beta chains given below trace back to one sample, sequenced in a study of T cells in localized non-small cell lung cancer. The repertoire was sequenced with immunoSEQ multiplex PCR; TCRdb's copy has only in-frame clones and lacks some. The sample lists approximately 64,000 clones; roughly 90% were seen once. Sample: peripheral blood, taken before any cancer treatment. The receptors were gathered from a woman aged 35 to 70 with stage I lung adenocarcinoma.

The chain carries TRBV6-5 and TRBJ2-5; 7 bases are shared with TRBD1. Trimming removed 0 bases from V and 2 bases from J; junction bases left unmatched: 3. The CDR3 length is 15 residues. CDR1 and CDR2 (germline): MNHEY, SVGAGI. As DNA, the CDR3 is TGTGCCAGCAGTTACTCGCCGGGACAGCAAGAGACCCAGTACTTC. This translates into CASSYSPGQQETQYF.

This CDR3 is CASSPPERQETQYF. CDR3 DNA sequence: TGTGCCAGCAGCCCTCCCGAGCGGCAAGAGACCCAGTACTTC. The chain uses TRBV28 and TRBJ2-5, with a possible D match to TRBD2 (5 bases). V gave up 6 bases and J gave up 2 bases, with 13 bases separating them. The CDR3 runs to 14 residues. Germline values: CDR1 MDHEN, CDR2 SYDVKM.

The rearrangement links TRBV19 to TRBJ1-4; weak D call: TRBD1 (5 bases). V shed 3 bases and J shed 3 bases, with 8 bases lying between them. The CDR3 is 14 residues long. The germline V gene encodes CDR1 LNHDA and CDR2 SQIVND (reference sequence). Here the CDR3 DNA reads TGTGCCAGTAGTATTGGGACGGCTAATGAAAAACTGTTTTTT. Amino acids: CASSIGTANEKLFF.

V is TRBV6-1 and J is TRBJ1-5, with D possibly being TRBD1 (5 bases). The CDR3 is 17 amino acids. V was pared by 3 bases and J by 0 bases, with 15 bases between. In germline, CDR1 is MNHNS, CDR2 SASEGT. The CDR3 is CASSEGGDSYSNQPQHF. In nucleotides, the CDR3 is TGTGCCAGCAGTGAGGGGGGAGATTCGTATAGCAATCAGCCCCAGCATTTT.

The chain combines TRBV19 with TRBJ1-2; the D is unclear. Looked up from germline, CDR1 is LNHDA and CDR2 is SQIVND (reference sequence). V lost 10 bases to trimming and J lost 8 bases, with 17 bases between them. This CDR3 has 12 amino acids. The CDR3 sequence: CAMWAPRRGYTF. CDR3 DNA: TGTGCCATGTGGGCCCCTCGGCGCGGCTACACCTTC.

J is TRBJ2-3 and V is TRBV11-2, with D hard to call. The CDR3 runs to 14 residues. V gave up 1 base and J gave up 3 bases, with 8 bases separating them. Germline CDR1 and CDR2: SGHAT and FQNNGV. The DNA of the CDR3 is TGTGCCAGCAGCTTAGCTAGGGAAACAGATACGCAGTATTTT. Translating it yields CASSLARETDTQYF.

V gene TRBV5-1 combines with J gene TRBJ2-3; maybe TRBD2 (5 bases). CDR1 is SGHRS and CDR2 is YFSETQ in the germline V gene. V was cut by 2 bases and J by 3 bases, with 13 bases left in between. The CDR3 has 15 residues. The CDR3 protein is CASSLILSGTDTQYF. The CDR3 DNA follows: TGCGCCAGCAGCTTAATCCTCTCGGGGACAGATACGCAGTATTTT.

The rearrangement uses TRBV7-2 and TRBJ2-5; D ambiguous. V shed 6 bases and J shed 1 base, with 12 bases lying between them. Germline assignment: CDR1 SGHTA and CDR2 FQGNSA. The CDR3 extends over 14 amino acids. The CDR3 DNA sequence: TGTGCCAGCAGTCCCACTCCAACCCAAGAGACCCAGTACTTC. As protein: CASSPTPTQETQYF.

The chain is built from TRBV7-9 and TRBJ2-7; no reliable D call. Germline-derived CDR1 and CDR2 are SEHNR and FQNEAQ (reference sequence). Trimming shortened V by 1 base and J by 0 bases, and 10 bases separated the two germline ends. This CDR3 spans 15 amino acids. CDR3 amino acids: CASSLEPPPSYEQYF. The CDR3 nucleotides are TGTGCCAGCAGCTTAGAACCACCTCCCTCCTACGAGCAGTACTTC.

The chain couples TRBV2 to TRBJ2-3; 16 bases agree with TRBD2. The trim removed 9 bases at V and 6 bases at J, leaving 6 bases unmatched. The CDR3 contains 15 residues. Germline V lookup: CDR1 SNHLY, CDR2 FYNNEI. The CDR3 is CASVGLAGGPDTQYF. The CDR3 DNA reads TGTGCCAGTGTGGGACTAGCGGGGGGGCCCGATACGCAGTATTTT.

The chain has TRBV5-8 and TRBJ2-5; no clear D gene. Germline V lookup: CDR1 SGHTS, CDR2 YDEGEE. With 4 bases removed from V and 2 bases from J, the gap between germline ends came to 15 bases. The CDR3 runs 15 residues. DNA for the CDR3: TGTGCCAGCAGCGTTACGGCTGAGATGCAAGAGACCCAGTACTTC. The encoded protein is CASSVTAEMQETQYF.

This chain's CDR3 is CASSSNLALQGDTQYF. In DNA, the CDR3 is TGTGCCAGCAGCTCCAATCTCGCCTTACAGGGGGATACGCAGTATTTT. The chain carries TRBV11-2 and TRBJ2-3; 7 positions match TRBD1. V shed 4 bases and J 6 bases; nucleotides not matched to a gene: 13. CDR1 is SGHAT, CDR2 FQNNGV, per germline. This CDR3 contains 16 residues.

J is TRBJ2-7 and V is TRBV5-1; 7 positions agree with TRBD1. Losses at the gene ends were 2 bases for V and 1 base for J; bases not matched to a gene: 15. The length of the CDR3 is 18 residues. Germline CDR1 and CDR2: SGHRS and YFSETQ. CDR3 residues: CASSFSGTASIGSYEQYF. DNA for the CDR3: TGCGCCAGCAGCTTCTCCGGGACAGCCTCCATCGGTTCCTACGAGCAGTACTTC.

The chain uses TRBV2 and TRBJ2-2; D unclear. V dropped 3 bases and J dropped 2 bases, with 10 bases sitting between them. The CDR3 is 15 amino acids. From germline, CDR1 is SNHLY and CDR2 FYNNEI. DNA for the CDR3: TGTGCCAGCAGTGAGGAGTGGGGAAACACCGGGGAGCTGTTTTTT. Its translation is CASSEEWGNTGELFF. Together with reference TRBV2 and TRBJ2-2, the CDR3 gives the full variable domain: EPEVTQTPSHQVTQMGQEVILRCVPISNHLYFYWYRQILGQKVEFLVSFYNNEISEKSEIFDDQFSVERPDGSNFTLKIRSTKLEDSAMYFCASSEEWGNTGELFFGEGSRLTVL.

The chain uses TRBV7-3 and TRBJ1-1; the D is unclear. CDR3 length equals 14 residues. Germline V gene lookup returns CDR1 SGHTA and CDR2 FQGTGA. Trimming pared 2 bases from V and 2 bases from J, leaving 9 bases between. CDR3 in amino acids: CASSLQRLNTEAFF. The CDR3, as DNA: TGTGCCAGCAGCTTACAGCGGCTAAACACTGAAGCTTTCTTT.

This clone was seen only once. This chain links TRBV6-6 with TRBJ2-1; 8 positions agree with TRBD1. The CDR3 covers 15 residues. Per germline, CDR1 MNHNY and CDR2 SVGAGI (reference sequence). J was trimmed by 2 bases and V by 2 bases; bases with no gene match: 2. CDR3 sequence reads: CASSYEDRAYNEQFF. The CDR3 bases are TGTGCCAGCAGTTACGAGGACAGGGCCTACAATGAGCAGTTCTTC.

This clone occurred once. This chain connects TRBV14 to TRBJ1-1; 11 bases fit TRBD1. The V segment lost 5 bases and the J segment 3 bases; nucleotides outside the gene matches: 8. This CDR3 is 16 amino acids long. From germline, CDR1 is SGHDN and CDR2 FVKESK. The CDR3 sequence: CASSYQPGQGDTEAFF. Here the CDR3 DNA reads TGTGCCAGCAGCTACCAACCGGGACAGGGGGACACTGAAGCTTTCTTT.

The chain uses TRBV4-1 and TRBJ1-4; D might be TRBD1 (6 bases). V was pared by 3 bases and J by 3 bases, with 17 bases between. This CDR3 comprises 17 residues. CDR1 and CDR2 (germline): MGHRA, YSYEKL. The CDR3 nucleotides read TGCGCCAGCAGCCAGGACTTTCCGGGACAACCTAATGAAAAACTGTTTTTT. Translation: CASSQDFPGQPNEKLFF.

V and J are TRBV18 and TRBJ2-3, with no clear D. The germline gives CDR1 KGHSH, CDR2 LQKENI. The CDR3 has 14 residues. The ends were cut back, 0 bases at V and 3 bases at J, with 7 bases in the middle. CDR3 loop: CASSPPRGTDTQYF. CDR3 coding DNA: TGTGCCAGCTCACCACCACGAGGAACAGATACGCAGTATTTT.

The chain combines TRBV5-8 with TRBJ1-1; a weak D match, TRBD1 (6 bases). Looked up from germline, CDR1 is SGHTS and CDR2 is YDEGEE. This CDR3 region has 14 residues. V lost 2 bases, J lost 5 bases, and 13 bases lay in between. CDR3 in amino acids: CASSLLQGGTEAFF. Here the CDR3 DNA reads TGTGCCAGCAGCTTACTACAGGGAGGGACTGAAGCTTTCTTT.

This chain connects TRBV6-5 to TRBJ1-5; tentatively, D is TRBD1 (5 bases). This CDR3 is 15 amino acids long. In germline, CDR1 is MNHEY, CDR2 SVGAGI. Trimming left V 5 bases short and J 4 bases short, with 15 bases between. DNA for the CDR3: TGTGCCAGCAGTAGCCGGGACCGACCAAATCAGCCCCAGCATTTT. This gives the protein CASSSRDRPNQPQHF.

The rearrangement joins TRBV5-6 to TRBJ1-6; D not certain. Deletions cut 0 bases from V and 0 bases from J, with 4 bases between. The germline V gene encodes CDR1 SGHDT and CDR2 YYEEEE. The CDR3 runs to 15 residues. CDR3 region: CASSLDGSYNSPLHF. The CDR3 DNA reads TGTGCCAGCAGCTTGGACGGCTCCTATAATTCACCCCTCCACTTT.

The CDR3 loop is CAWPDRARGGYTF. DNA for the CDR3: TGTGCCTGGCCGGACAGGGCTAGGGGTGGCTACACCTTC. The chain is built from TRBV30 and TRBJ1-2; 8 nucleotides agree with TRBD1. V gave up 5 bases and J gave up 7 bases; unmatched junction bases: 9. The CDR3 extends over 13 amino acids. Germline CDR1 is GTSNPN and CDR2 is SVGIG (reference sequence).

This chain's CDR3 is CASSTGQGTGELFF. CDR3 coding DNA: TGTGCCAGCAGCACGGGACAGGGGACCGGGGAGCTGTTTTTT. This chain links TRBV7-3 with TRBJ2-2, with 10 bases that match TRBD1. Germline V gene lookup returns CDR1 SGHTA and CDR2 FQGTGA. Unmatched junction bases numbered 2, after V lost 5 bases and J lost 5 bases. The CDR3 extends over 14 amino acids. Combining the CDR3 with reference TRBV7-3 and TRBJ2-2 gives the whole variable domain GAGVSQTPSNKVTEKGKYVELRCDPISGHTALYWYRQSLGQGPEFLIYFQGTGAADDSGLPNDRFFAVRPEGSVSTLKIQRTERGDSAVYLCASSTGQGTGELFFGEGSRLTVL.